The sequence of this T cell receptor (beta chain) was determined in a study of blood T cell repertoires in COVID-19. On the study more broadly: The samples span acute and convalescent COVID-19 from the United States, Italy and Spain. Sources were T cells, B-cell-depleted T cells, or PBMCs; the material itself was cDNA or gDNA.

The CDR3 loop spans 14 amino acids. CDR1 is SEHNR, CDR2 FQNEAQ, per germline (reference sequence). Trimming removed 5 bases from V and 1 base from J, with 11 bases in between. Some clones are missing from TCRdb's copy, which holds only in-frame ones; the method was immunoSEQ multiplex PCR. The data show approximately 230,000 clones, 79% seen once. Concerning this clone itself: In the same sample, other DNA sequences code for this CDR3.

Sequenced material: peripheral blood. The genes are TRBV7-9 and TRBJ1-1; D is unresolved. The sequence came from a woman aged 40 to 50 with active or convalescent COVID-19. CDR3 in amino acids: CASSPAGGNTEAFF. DNA of the CDR3: TGTGCCAGCAGCCCGGCGGGAGGGAACACTGAAGCTTTCTTT. Full variable domain (missing parts from reference TRBV7-9 and TRBJ1-1): DTGVSQNPRHKITKRGQNVTFRCDPISEHNRLYWYRQTLGQGPEFLTYFQNEAQLEKSRLLSDRFSAERPKGSFSTLEIQRTEQGDSAMYLCASSPAGGNTEAFFGQGTRLTVV.